The 10 T cell receptor beta chains below all came from one sample that was sequenced in a study of cytomegalovirus exposure and HLA in healthy donors. Clones were read by immunoSEQ multiplex PCR, and TCRdb kept only the in-frame ones, dropping some. This table holds roughly 150,000 clones, about nine tenths found once. The sequencing sample was made of PBMCs. The receptor set was obtained from a man younger than 35 in good health and CMV-seropositive.

The chain couples TRBV6-4 to TRBJ2-1; 8 nucleotides align to TRBD2. The CDR3 has 15 residues. Per the germline V gene, CDR1 is MRHNA and CDR2 is SNTAGT. V shed 4 bases and J 9 bases; nucleotides not matched to a gene: 11. This chain's CDR3 is CASSGQIVLAGEQFF. The CDR3 DNA is TGTGCCAGCAGTGGACAGATCGTCCTAGCGGGTGAGCAGTTCTTC.

The V and J genes are TRBV11-2 and TRBJ1-2; D perhaps matches TRBD1 (6 bases). CDR3 length: 15 residues. The V gene's germline CDR1 is SGHAT and CDR2 FQNNGV. The germline V and J ends were trimmed by 5 bases and 0 bases, with 13 bases remaining between them. The CDR3 loop is CASSPVRGSNYGYTF. The CDR3 bases are TGTGCCAGCAGCCCAGTGAGGGGGTCTAACTATGGCTACACCTTC.

Points on this clone: The same CDR3 can be traced to other DNA sequences in this sample. The V and J genes are TRBV18 and TRBJ2-7; D call uncertain. The CDR3 sequence is 12 residues long. Germline V CDR1 and CDR2: KGHSH, LQKENI. V was cut by 3 bases and J by 3 bases, with 6 bases left in between. The CDR3 sequence: CASSPSSYEQYF. The CDR3 coding sequence is TGTGCCAGCTCACCGTCCAGCTACGAGCAGTACTTC.

The V gene is TRBV9, the J gene TRBJ2-2; perhaps TRBD2 as D (5 bases). This CDR3 comprises 14 residues. From germline, CDR1 is SGDLS and CDR2 YYNGEE. V was cut by 0 bases and J by 6 bases, with 9 bases left in between. CDR3 DNA: TGTGCCAGCAGCGTAGGTTCTAGCCCCGGGGAGCTGTTTTTT. Residues: CASSVGSSPGELFF. Variable domain in full (rest from reference TRBV9 and TRBJ2-2): DSGVTQTPKHLITATGQRVTLRCSPRSGDLSVYWYQQSLDQGLQFLIQYYNGEERAKGNILERFSAQQFPDLHSELNLSSLELGDSALYFCASSVGSSPGELFFGEGSRLTVL.

V usage is TRBV6-5 and J usage is TRBJ1-5, with D hard to call. Per the germline V gene, CDR1 is MNHEY and CDR2 is SVGAGI. V was pared by 0 bases and J by 1 base, with 7 bases between. The CDR3 has 15 amino acids. For the CDR3, the DNA is TGTGCCAGCAGTTACTCCGGAGGGAGCAATCAGCCCCAGCATTTT. Residues: CASSYSGGSNQPQHF.

The chain joins TRBV5-4 to TRBJ1-2, with 9 nucleotides matching TRBD1. CDR1 SGHNT and CDR2 YYREEE come from the germline V gene (reference sequence). The CDR3 has 15 residues. The ends lost 1 base at V and 6 bases at J; junction bases unmatched: 7. The DNA of the CDR3 is TGTGCCAGCAGCTTGCAGGGACAGGGTTCAAATGGCTACACCTTC. Translating it yields CASSLQGQGSNGYTF.

The rearrangement joins TRBV4-1 to TRBJ2-5; possible D gene TRBD2, 7 bases. Trimming stripped 0 bases from V and 3 bases from J, with 14 bases between. The germline CDR1 and CDR2 sequences are MGHRA and YSYEKL. The CDR3 is 16 residues long. As DNA, the CDR3 is TGCGCCAGCAGCCAAGATAACCGGGGGGCTGAAGAGACCCAGTACTTC. Protein product: CASSQDNRGAEETQYF.

V is TRBV6-5 and J is TRBJ2-1; D unresolved. Germline assignment: CDR1 MNHEY and CDR2 SVGAGI. The CDR3 has 13 residues. Trimming took off 4 bases at V and 14 bases at J, with 18 bases between the two ends. The CDR3 DNA follows: TGTGCCAGCAGTTTCTCCGACTCGATCCCGGAGTTCTTC. This translates into CASSFSDSIPEFF.

This clone was counted a few times. CDR3 nucleotides: TGTGCCAGCAGTCCAGGGTGGCCTTTACCCTACGAGCAGTACTTC. Encoded protein: CASSPGWPLPYEQYF. The chain recombines TRBV28 with TRBJ2-7, with D tentatively TRBD1 (5 bases). Per germline, CDR1 MDHEN and CDR2 SYDVKM. The V end lost 5 bases, the J end lost 2 bases, and 16 bases lay between the germline ends. This CDR3 region has 15 residues.

The J gene is TRBJ2-1, the V gene TRBV20-1; D unresolved. The CDR3 is made up of 10 amino acids. Germline V gives CDR1 DFQATT, CDR2 SNEGSKA (reference sequence). V dropped 2 bases and J dropped 7 bases, with 3 bases sitting between them. In nucleotides, the CDR3 is TGCAGTGCTAGACAAAATGAGCAGTTCTTC. Encoded protein: CSARQNEQFF.